This TCR beta chain was documented in a study of cytomegalovirus exposure and HLA in healthy donors (dated by TCRdb to the late 2010s). Describing the broader study: According to an earlier analysis of around 600 of the donors, some 180 million T cells yielded 117 million unique TCR beta sequences and approximately 280 Gb of sequence data. About 300 gigabases of sequencing data and 80 million or so unique TCR sequences were included in an early release covering 550 to 650 HLA-typed donors. Among the roughly 390 genotyped donors, more than 70% belonged to the genetic ancestry cluster associated with self-reported Caucasian donors. The aim of the study was to test whether cataloging public T cell receptors could identify signatures of past pathogen exposure. The study used immunosequencing to profile the T cell repertoires of under 700 subjects and linked those repertoires to cytomegalovirus serostatus. Besides the first cohort of 550 to 750 subjects, a separate validation cohort made up of over 100 different subjects was used. High-throughput TCR immunosequencing, statistical association of individual TCRs with disease status, and machine learning were combined to predict cytomegalovirus infection status. A later analysis re-analyzed previously published TCR beta repertoires from 600 to 850 donors and added high-resolution HLA genotyping to study TCR occurrence patterns. Rather than drawing on any new phenotypic data, the later analysis identified candidate immune exposures from TCR beta sequences and the way those sequences occurred across donors. In an earlier analysis of 500 to 650 of the donors, high-throughput TCR beta sequencing was used to judge whether each TCR beta V gene segment behaved as functional or pseudogenic. Donor age, sex, ethnicity and CMV serostatus were compiled together with the repertoire data. A later genetic analysis used genome-wide SNP genotypes for about 65% of the 666 donors, treating that subset as a discovery cohort. Every discovery cohort repertoire had been produced on one sequencing platform. HLA typing included class I and class II loci at four-digit resolution. The number of donors typed differed by locus, with 629-630 for A, B, C, DRB1 and DQB1, more than 500 for DQA1, approximately 570 for DPA1, and around 430 for DPB1. Several DR-DQ haplotypes were handled as single units for association and clustering because linkage in the cohort was strong. On average, roughly 250,000 unique TCR beta nucleotide sequences were sequenced per donor among a few hundred genotyped donors of the cohort, with about 17% of those sequences being non-productive.

This clone has a single count. The antigen it recognizes is unknown. No base-level quality is on record; no much larger clone is a single base apart. The library relied on the immunoSEQ multiplex PCR assay. For the multiplex PCR, a mixture combining 60 forward primers for TCR Vbeta segments and 13 reverse primers for TCR Jbeta segments was used. The CDR3 region of rearranged TCR beta genes was amplified from genomic DNA by a multiplex PCR assay. The Illumina HiSeq System was used to sequence the amplified TCR beta libraries as 87-base-pair reads. Per the original workflow: A later analysis tallied 70 million to 100 million unique TCR beta chains across the 650 to 750 repertoires, and some 10 million of those chains were shared by two or more donors. A nearest-neighbor algorithm error-corrected the raw reads and collapsed the reads into unique sequences, merging closely related sequences to remove PCR and sequencing errors. V, D and J gene segments were assigned by aligning CDR3 sequences to IMGT reference sequences. For a sequence to be retained, a match of at least six nucleotides to both a V gene segment and a J gene segment was required. A rearrangement counted as productive if the CDR3 had no stop codons and remained in frame with V and J, and every other rearrangement counted as non-productive. Following IMGT convention, CDR3 was defined as the stretch from the second conserved V-encoded cysteine up to the conserved J-encoded phenylalanine. In an earlier analysis of roughly 580 of the donors, sequences lacking an unambiguous match to a single V gene segment were excluded. In an earlier analysis of around 590 of the donors, a V segment was called functional when productive rearrangements were above 56.7%, and segregating when the standard deviation between donors exceeded 5%. A statistical classification framework was built for diagnosing cytomegalovirus status from the catalog of TCR beta chain sequences. In a later analysis, V and J genes were assigned by comparing TCR nucleotide sequences against IMGT/GENE-DB human TR gene sequences. In a later analysis, CDR3 sequences and most-parsimonious VDJ recombination scenarios were assigned using the TCRdist pipeline. In a later analysis, every TCR beta chain was defined by the combination of its CDR3 amino acid sequence and its V-gene family, and reads without a unique V-gene family were dropped. A later analysis removed several hundred highly shared, low-generation-probability nucleotide sequences to deal with suspected cross-contamination and a sequencing artifact. In a later analysis, a clonal expansion index was calculated for each public chain from normalized within-repertoire ranks of inferred template counts. In a later analysis, generation probabilities were computed using a VDJ recombination model fitted to out-of-frame rearrangements, and the results were checked against IGoR. A later analysis scored TCR-TCR, TCR-HLA and TCR-CMV co-occurrence with hypergeometric tests, applying a repertoire-size bias correction to TCR pairs. In a later analysis, false discovery rates were estimated by permuting HLA or CMV assignments 20 times. In a later analysis, co-occurring TCRs were grouped using DBSCAN, with TCRdist sequence similarity added in when clustering inside HLA-allele-positive subsets. Repertoires with fewer than 30,000 or more than 120,000 public chains were left out of co-occurrence clustering, as were five repertoires with anomalous nucleotide sharing. TCRdb took over this immuneACCESS table, retaining in-frame rearrangements with V and J assigned. Such tables are incomplete; in checked studies, under half of the missing clones stem from an unresolved V gene, and the remainder is unexplained. V and J calls and clone size are given by that table; D and trimming were obtained from the DNA. For this sample the table gives about 250,000 clones, of which over 70% were detected only once. The ten largest clonotypes hold about 0.28% of the sample.

The junction carries 9 bases between V and J, which are trimmed by 5 bases and 2 bases respectively. The CDR3 spans 13 residues, from the cysteine through the phenylalanine. Only the CDR3 DNA stays, 39 bases, in frame from base 1. Per the germline V gene, SGHTA is the CDR1 and FQGNSA is the CDR2. The cohort comprised some 730 healthy bone marrow donors. All cohort members were sampled while nominally healthy, although unrecorded immune exposures were likely present. The donor tested CMV seronegative and was one of the 352 seronegative cohort members. A peripheral blood sample was provided by each donor, and peripheral blood mononuclear cells were used for TCR beta sequencing. Genomic DNA extraction from the blood cell samples was performed with the Qiagen DNeasy Blood Extraction Kit. Study-wide findings and limitations: A later analysis associated 17,000 or so TCR beta sequences with specific HLA alleles at a false discovery rate of 0.05. Most TCR sequences were seen in very few donors, while some public TCRs were found in many individuals. Only TCR beta chains were sequenced in this cohort, and the absence of alpha or paired-chain data limited detectable features. For the cohort, immune exposure information was limited to CMV serostatus. Linkage disequilibrium might explain the correlated functional status among segregating V segments, but an unknown experimental factor could not be excluded. V-gene and J-gene trimming of TCR beta chains was associated with a missense DCLRE1C variant in a later genetic analysis, and the association was replicated in an independent cohort. Assigning TCR associations to individual alleles was difficult when HLA alleles, especially DR and DQ, strongly co-occurred. Sequencing depth was assumed to be roughly uniform across donors in the presence/absence analyses, though that assumption may not hold. In a later analysis, TCR association rates were found to vary across HLA loci, with the most associated TCRs seen for DRB1 alleles and the fewest for HLA-C alleles. A cluster of highly shared sequence variants was judged likely to represent a technical artifact of the sequencing pipeline. Because some donors lacked HLA typing at each locus, the association tests relied only on the typed subset. A later analysis reported that several top co-occurrence clusters appeared linked to parvovirus B19, influenza, CMV and Epstein-Barr virus. Because counts were too low, some 17 rarely observed V segments, including chromosome 9 orphons, were left out of the earlier analysis of 587 of the donors. The classifier was reported to diagnose cytomegalovirus status with high specificity and sensitivity in both the original cohort and the validation cohort. In a later analysis, HLA-associated TCR beta chains showed more clonal expansion and lower generation probabilities than non-associated chains that were equally common. A total of roughly 160 TCR beta chains were listed by the study as associated with cytomegalovirus. According to the authors, the approach could potentially be generalized to other disease states and immunological phenotypes. In vitro tests confirmed that a few of the cytomegalovirus-associated TCR beta chains recognize cytomegalovirus antigens. Most CMV-associated TCR beta chains appeared to be HLA-restricted in a later analysis, and the HLA associations seemed to be driven largely by CMV exposure. A later genetic analysis reported fewer N-insertions in productive TCRs among donors in an Asian-associated ancestry cluster than the roughly 640-donor mean. The 87-base-pair reads could not distinguish some IMGT-functional V segments, including TRBV6-2 and TRBV6-3, so those segments were excluded. An earlier analysis of some 560 of the donors showed that most TCR beta V segments appeared in productive rearrangements either about 87% or about 30% of the time, which broadly matched IMGT annotations. A further reported finding was that TCR beta sequences accurately predicted the HLA-A and HLA-B alleles for most subjects in the first cohort.

The sequence was obtained from a girl aged 2-9 years in good health and CMV-seronegative. Recombination connected TRBV7-2 to TRBJ1-2, and possibly TRBD1, on 6 matching bases. The sequencing sample was made of PBMCs. The CDR3 reads CASSPGQNYGYTF. Here is the DNA: TGTGCCAGCAGCCCAGGACAGAACTATGGCTACACCTTC.